The entry below describes one T cell receptor (beta chain). One junction end does not reproduce the germline sequence, and a read error may be involved. The entry originates in a study of shared clonotypes between healthy human individuals. CDR1 SQVTM and CDR2 ANQGSEA come from the germline V gene. The CDR3 sequence is 11 residues long. Method: immunoSEQ multiplex PCR; TCRdb's copy keeps in-frame clones and lacks some. The sample shows 1.5 million to 2.5 million clones, about 95% of them seen only once. The naive CD8 fraction comprised CD45RO-negative cells positively selected for CCR7 and excluded terminally differentiated effector memory CD45RA+ cells.

This chain joins TRBV29-1 and TRBJ2-5, with D perhaps being TRBD1 or TRBD2 (5 bases each). This TCR derives from a man between 18 and 29 years old in good health. Sequenced material: naive CD8+ T cells sorted from blood. The CDR3 sequence: CSVGVGPPSNF. The CDR3, as DNA: TGCAGCGTGGGGGTAGGGCCCCCCTCGAACTTC.